The present TCR beta chain was sequenced within a study of OX40 agonist ivuxolimab in advanced cancers. Study background: Intravenous ivuxolimab at 0.01 to 10 mg/kg was given to patients every 2 weeks. Patients receiving dose escalation had hepatocellular carcinoma, melanoma, renal cell or head and neck cancer. The study, taken as a whole, reports: Circulating CD4+ and CD8+ T cells showed clonal expansion by week 6 at 0.1 to 3.0 mg/kg.

As concerns this clone: Its antigen is not known.

Trimming took 7 bases from V and 1 from J, leaving 16 bases between them. The germline gives CDR1 SGHRS, CDR2 YFSETQ. The CDR3 runs 15 residues. Assay used: immunoSEQ multiplex PCR; TCRdb lists only in-frame clones, some missing. This sample has 26,000 or so clones, with about 74% found just once. This clonotype was sampled from an adult with an advanced solid tumor such as melanoma, head and neck, liver or kidney cancer. V and J are TRBV5-1 and TRBJ2-3; tentatively, D is TRBD2 (6 bases). Sequencing was performed on CD4+ or CD8+ T cells sorted from blood, taken in a trial of the OX40 agonist ivuxolimab. The chain's CDR3 is CASCAQGGGTDTQYF. The CDR3 DNA follows: TGCGCCAGCTGCGCACAAGGAGGGGGCACAGATACGCAGTATTTT.